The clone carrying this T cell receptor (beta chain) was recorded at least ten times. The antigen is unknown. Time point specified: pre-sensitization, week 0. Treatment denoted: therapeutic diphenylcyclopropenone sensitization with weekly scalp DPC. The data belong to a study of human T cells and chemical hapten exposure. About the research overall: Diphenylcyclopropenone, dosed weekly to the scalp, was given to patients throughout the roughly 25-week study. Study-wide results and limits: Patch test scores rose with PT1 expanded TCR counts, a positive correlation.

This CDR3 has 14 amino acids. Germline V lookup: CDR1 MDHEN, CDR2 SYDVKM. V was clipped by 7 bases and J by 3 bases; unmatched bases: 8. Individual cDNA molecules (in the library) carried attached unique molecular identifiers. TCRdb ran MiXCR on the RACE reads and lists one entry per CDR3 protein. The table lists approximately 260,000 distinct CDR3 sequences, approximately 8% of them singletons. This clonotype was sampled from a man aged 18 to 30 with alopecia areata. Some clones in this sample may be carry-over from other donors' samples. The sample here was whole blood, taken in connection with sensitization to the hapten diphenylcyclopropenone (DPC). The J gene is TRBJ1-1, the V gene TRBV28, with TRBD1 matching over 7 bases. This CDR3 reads CASKGAGGDTEAFF. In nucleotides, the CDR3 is TGTGCCAGCAAGGGGGCAGGGGGTGACACTGAAGCTTTCTTT.